Below, one T cell receptor beta chain is given with its context. A junction end diverges from the germline sequence, so it may reflect a read error. Per the germline V gene, CDR1 is SGHAT and CDR2 is FQNNGV. The CDR3 consists of 15 residues. The data originate from a study of control samples from healthy donors and cancer patients. Clones were read by immunoSEQ multiplex PCR, and TCRdb kept only the in-frame ones, dropping some. The sample has approximately 27,000 clones; roughly 85% are singletons. The sequence was obtained from a woman in her sixties with head and neck cancer. J is TRBJ2-1 and V is TRBV11-2; D gene unclear. Sequencing was done on a sample of PBMCs. CDR3 DNA: TGTGTCAGCACCCAGACGGGCGGCAGATACAATGAGCAGTTCTTC. Encoded protein: CVSTQTGGRYNEQFF.